Below, 2 T cell receptor beta chains from the same sample are listed, as sequenced in a study of T cells after yellow fever vaccination. TCRdb redid the calling of the 5' RACE reads with MiXCR, one entry per CDR3 protein. The sample has hundreds of thousands of distinct CDR3 sequences; approximately 10% are singletons. Specimen: CD4+ T cells sorted from PBMCs, collected 5 days after the yellow fever booster vaccination. These receptors all stem from a man aged 18-30 years who received the YFV17D yellow fever vaccine.

A few counts support this clonotype. The chain is built from TRBV3-1 and TRBJ1-4; D unresolved. Trimming removed 2 bases from V and 0 bases from J, with 19 bases in between. This CDR3 is built from 19 residues. Germline V lookup: CDR1 LGHDT, CDR2 YNNKEL (reference sequence). The CDR3 here is CASSQRPGRILATNEKLFF. CDR3 coding DNA: TGTGCCAGCAGCCAAAGGCCCGGACGGATTCTCGCAACTAATGAAAAACTGTTTTTT.

There are a few counts of this clonotype. This chain connects TRBV21-1 to TRBJ2-7; TRBD1 reflects the table's D call only, with no check against the DNA. TRBV21-1 is deemed a pseudogene. This CDR3 contains 16 residues. CDR3 DNA: TGTGCCAGCAGCATCCCAAACCGGGACAGCTCCTACGAGCAGTACTTC. This translates into CASSIPNRDSSYEQYF.